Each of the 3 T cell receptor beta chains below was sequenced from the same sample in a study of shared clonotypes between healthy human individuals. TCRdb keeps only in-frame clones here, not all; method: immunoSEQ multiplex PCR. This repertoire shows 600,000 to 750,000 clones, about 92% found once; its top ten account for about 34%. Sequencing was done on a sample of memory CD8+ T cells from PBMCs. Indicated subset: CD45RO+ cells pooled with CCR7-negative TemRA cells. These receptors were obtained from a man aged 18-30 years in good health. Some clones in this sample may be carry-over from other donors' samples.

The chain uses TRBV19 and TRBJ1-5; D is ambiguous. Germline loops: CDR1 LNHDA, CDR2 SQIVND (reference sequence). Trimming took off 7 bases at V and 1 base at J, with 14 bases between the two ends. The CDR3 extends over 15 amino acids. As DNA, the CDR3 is TGTGCCAGTACACCCGGTGGGCTGAGCAATCAGCCCCAGCATTTT. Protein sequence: CASTPGGLSNQPQHF.

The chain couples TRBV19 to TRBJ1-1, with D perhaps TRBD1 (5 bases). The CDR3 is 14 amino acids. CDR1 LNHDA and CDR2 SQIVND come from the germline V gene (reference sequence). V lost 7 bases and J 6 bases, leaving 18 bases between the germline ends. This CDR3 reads CASTAGPISAEAFF. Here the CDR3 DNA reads TGTGCCAGTACCGCGGGACCCATCAGCGCTGAAGCTTTCTTT.

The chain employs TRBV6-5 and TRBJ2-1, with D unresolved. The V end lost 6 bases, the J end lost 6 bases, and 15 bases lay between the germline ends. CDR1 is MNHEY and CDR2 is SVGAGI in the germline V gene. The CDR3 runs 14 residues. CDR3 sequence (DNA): TGTGCCAGCAGGTTAGCCGTTGTGTCCAATGAGCAGTTCTTC. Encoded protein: CASRLAVVSNEQFF.